These 7 T cell receptor beta chains share one sample of origin, sequenced in a study of OX40 agonist ivuxolimab in advanced cancers. Profiling relied on immunoSEQ multiplex PCR, and the TCRdb table lists in-frame clones only, not all of them. Of around 95,000 clones in the sample, more than 75% are singletons; the top ten hold less than 0.75%. The sequenced sample was CD4+ or CD8+ T cells sorted from blood, obtained in a trial of the OX40 agonist ivuxolimab. The receptors were sampled from an adult with an advanced solid tumor such as melanoma, head and neck, liver or kidney cancer.

The gene calls are TRBV28 and TRBJ1-5; D is undetermined. The germline V gene encodes CDR1 MDHEN and CDR2 SYDVKM. The V end lost 7 bases, the J end lost 6 bases, and 19 bases lay between the germline ends. This CDR3 region has 15 residues. CDR3 DNA sequence: TGTGCCAGCACACGGCTACCTATTACGGGTCAGCCCCAGCATTTT. Translating it yields CASTRLPITGQPQHF.

This rearrangement joins TRBV19 to TRBJ2-7, with TRBD1 as a possible D gene (6 bases). The CDR3 length is 14 residues. V lost 7 bases and J 2 bases, leaving 15 bases between the germline ends. CDR1 LNHDA and CDR2 SQIVND come from the germline V gene (reference sequence). The CDR3 here is CASMDRDRTYEQYF. CDR3 nucleotide sequence: TGTGCCAGTATGGACCGAGACAGGACCTACGAGCAGTACTTC.

The count of this clone is one. CDR3 residues: CAHEGTENYEQYF. CDR3 bases: TGTGCCCATGAAGGGACAGAAAACTACGAGCAGTACTTC. The J gene is TRBJ2-7, the V gene TRBV6-1; TRBD1 matches at 7 bases. The CDR3 sequence is 13 residues long. CDR1 is MNHNS, CDR2 SASEGT, per germline. V lost 11 bases, J lost 3 bases, and 10 bases stayed unmatched.

The genes are TRBV6-6 and TRBJ2-5, with 7 bases aligning to TRBD2. Germline CDR1 MNHNY, CDR2 SVGAGI (reference sequence). There are 14 residues in the CDR3. Germline trimming cut 5 bases from V and 2 bases from J; bases unmatched to any gene: 5. The CDR3 nucleotides are TGTGCCAGCAGTCCACCGGGGGGACAAGAGACCCAGTACTTC. Translation gives CASSPPGGQETQYF.

The rearrangement links TRBV5-4 to TRBJ2-3; D may correspond to TRBD1 or TRBD2 (5 bases each). Germline V gene sequence: CDR1 SGHNT, CDR2 YYREEE (reference sequence). Trimming shortened V by 0 bases and J by 0 bases, and 11 bases separated the two germline ends. The CDR3 loop spans 16 amino acids. CDR3 amino acids: CASSLVGWGSTDTQYF. CDR3 bases: TGTGCCAGCAGCTTGGTAGGCTGGGGGAGCACAGATACGCAGTATTTT.

This rearrangement joins TRBV2 to TRBJ2-3; TRBD2 might be the D (6 bases). V was pared by 7 bases and J by 5 bases, with 10 bases between. The CDR3 consists of 12 residues. Germline V CDR1 and CDR2: SNHLY, FYNNEI. The CDR3 protein is CASKGLGDTQYF. CDR3 nucleotides: TGTGCCAGCAAGGGACTCGGAGATACGCAGTATTTT.

The chain employs TRBV2 and TRBJ2-2; D uncertain. Trimming removed 4 bases from V and 1 base from J, with 7 bases in between. Per germline, CDR1 SNHLY and CDR2 FYNNEI. This CDR3 region has 14 residues. The CDR3 sequence: CASSAVQNTGELFF. The DNA for the CDR3 is TGTGCCAGCAGTGCTGTCCAGAACACCGGGGAGCTGTTTTTT.